These T cell receptor beta chains were read from a single sample in a study of tumor-infiltrating lymphocytes in localized non-small cell lung cancer. Using immunoSEQ multiplex PCR, the repertoire was profiled, and TCRdb retains in-frame clones only, with some absent. This sample has some 13,000 clones; around 68% occur once, and the top ten carry less than 10%. The specimen sequenced was uninvolved lung tissue not adjacent to the tumor. The source is a human donor with non-small cell lung cancer. Both conserved end residues are part of each CDR3. Fields, in order: J gene, D gene, V gene, clone size, CDR3 length, CDR3 protein, CDR3 DNA. The D gene is left open where the match is weak. Where a row states a size, it is once, few, many or the class of an expanded clone; other rows omit it.

>TRBJ1-4|.|TRBV28|.|13
CASSLSRTGKLFF
TGTGCCAGCAGTTTAAGCCGGACGGGTAAACTGTTTTTT
>TRBJ2-5|.|TRBV2|.|12
CASSGQSETQYF
TGTGCCAGCAGTGGACAGTCGGAGACCCAGTACTTC
>TRBJ2-1|.|TRBV28|.|17
CASTLSRVAVIRGEQFF
TGTGCCAGCACCCTTTCCCGTGTAGCGGTCATTCGAGGTGAGCAGTTCTTC
>TRBJ1-2|TRBD1|TRBV27|.|18
CASSLAGTGPGANYGYTF
TGTGCCAGCAGTTTGGCGGGGACAGGGCCTGGGGCTAACTATGGCTACACCTTC
>TRBJ2-3|.|TRBV4-3|.|16
CASSQEFALGADTQYF
TGCGCCAGCAGCCAAGAGTTCGCGTTGGGGGCAGATACGCAGTATTTT
>TRBJ2-5|.|TRBV28|.|14
CASIGHFARETQYF
TGTGCCAGCATTGGACACTTTGCGCGAGAGACCCAGTACTTC
>TRBJ1-2|.|TRBV6-5|.|15
CASSYAETANYGYTF
TGTGCCAGCAGTTACGCAGAGACAGCGAACTATGGCTACACCTTC
>TRBJ2-3|TRBD2|TRBV20-1|.|11
CSALSGDVQYF
TGCAGTGCTCTTAGCGGGGATGTGCAGTATTTT
>TRBJ2-2|.|TRBV4-1|.|16
CASSQDYGDPLGELFF
TGCGCCAGCAGCCAAGATTATGGGGACCCCCTGGGGGAGCTGTTTTTT
>TRBJ1-2|TRBD1|TRBV19|.|15
CASSRDRQGLYGYTF
TGTGCCAGTAGTCGGGACAGGCAAGGATTGTATGGCTACACCTTC
>TRBJ1-1|TRBD1|TRBV5-1|few|14
CASSFNQGAYEAFF
TGCGCCAGCAGCTTCAACCAGGGGGCCTATGAAGCTTTCTTT
>TRBJ2-7|.|TRBV29-1|.|11
CSVGGTYEQYF
TGCAGCGTTGGAGGCACCTACGAGCAGTACTTC
>TRBJ2-1|TRBD2|TRBV9|.|17
CASSRFGGLSSYNEQFF
TGTGCCAGCAGCCGCTTCGGGGGGTTAAGCTCCTACAATGAGCAGTTCTTC
>TRBJ1-2|.|TRBV4-1|medium-sized|13
CASSPLGDGGYTF
TGCGCCAGCAGCCCCCTGGGGGACGGGGGCTACACCTTC
>TRBJ1-5|.|TRBV28|.|13
CASSSYSNQPQHF
TGTGCCAGCAGCTCATATAGCAATCAGCCCCAGCATTTT
>TRBJ1-2|.|TRBV4-3|.|16
CASSQDKTGLTRGYTF
TGCGCCAGCAGCCAAGATAAGACGGGCCTCACTAGGGGCTACACCTTC
>TRBJ1-1|.|TRBV27|.|16
CASSPTVGRGLTEAFF
TGTGCCAGCAGTCCGACAGTGGGGCGGGGGCTCACTGAAGCTTTCTTT
>TRBJ1-4|.|TRBV27|.|14
CASSLQGYDEKLFF
TGTGCCAGCAGTTTGCAGGGATACGATGAAAAACTGTTTTTT
>TRBJ1-3|.|TRBV11-2|.|14
CASSLGVSRDTIYF
TGTGCCAGCAGCTTAGGAGTGTCAAGAGACACCATATATTTT
>TRBJ2-3|TRBD2|TRBV7-3|medium-sized|14
CASSLTLAGSTQYF
TGTGCCAGCAGCTTAACGCTAGCGGGGAGTACGCAGTATTTT
>TRBJ2-7|.|TRBV11-2|.|12
CASSPRPFEQYF
TGTGCCAGCAGCCCCCGGCCTTTCGAGCAGTACTTC
>TRBJ1-2|TRBD1|TRBV28|.|15
CASFFRDRVGYGYTF
TGTGCCAGCTTTTTTCGGGACAGGGTTGGCTATGGCTACACCTTC
>TRBJ2-3|.|TRBV5-6|.|15
CASSLLGRSTDTQYF
TGTGCCAGCAGCTTGCTAGGGCGGAGCACAGATACGCAGTATTTT
>TRBJ2-2|.|TRBV28|.|13
CASSTWSTGELFF
TGTGCCAGCAGCACGTGGTCGACCGGGGAGCTGTTTTTT
>TRBJ2-5|TRBD2|TRBV9|.|14
CASSVLTSEETQYF
TGTGCCAGCAGCGTATTGACTAGCGAGGAGACCCAGTACTTC
>TRBJ1-4|.|TRBV7-2|.|12
CASSLDTEKLFF
TGTGCCAGCAGCTTGGACACTGAAAAACTGTTTTTT
>TRBJ2-3|TRBD1|TRBV6-5|.|15
CASSRQGEFADTQYF
TGTGCCAGCAGTCGCCAGGGGGAGTTCGCAGATACGCAGTATTTT
>TRBJ2-3|TRBD1|TRBV27|.|16
CASSFLGTGVPDTQYF
TGTGCCAGCAGCTTTCTGGGGACAGGGGTCCCAGATACGCAGTATTTT
>TRBJ2-2|TRBD1|TRBV6-4|.|14
CASSATGNPGELFF
TGTGCCAGCAGTGCGACAGGGAACCCCGGGGAGCTGTTTTTT
>TRBJ1-6|.|TRBV2|few|13
CASSNLEGSPLHF
TGTGCCAGCAGCAACCTTGAAGGTTCACCCCTCCACTTT
>TRBJ1-5|.|TRBV9|.|16
CASSPGAPTSNQPQHF
TGTGCCAGCAGCCCTGGGGCGCCGACTAGCAATCAGCCCCAGCATTTT
>TRBJ1-2|.|TRBV14|.|13
CASSHGPTYGYTF
TGTGCCAGCAGCCATGGACCGACCTATGGCTACACCTTC
>TRBJ2-5|.|TRBV19|.|14
CASSSAPGEETQYF
TGTGCCAGTAGCTCCGCGCCGGGGGAAGAGACCCAGTACTTC
>TRBJ1-1|.|TRBV29-1|few|13
CSVPVTANTEAFF
TGCAGCGTTCCAGTGACAGCGAACACTGAAGCTTTCTTT
>TRBJ2-3|.|TRBV29-1|.|14
CSVAIGAPTDTQYF
TGCAGCGTTGCTATAGGGGCCCCCACAGATACGCAGTATTTT
>TRBJ1-1|.|TRBV20-1|.|10
CSALDTEAFF
TGCAGTGCCTTGGACACTGAAGCTTTCTTT
>TRBJ1-5|TRBD1|TRBV6-5|.|15
CASSYSRTGGLPQHF
TGTGCCAGCAGTTACTCTCGGACAGGGGGTTTGCCCCAGCATTTT
>TRBJ1-3|.|TRBV27|few|17
CASRGVGPDGSGNTIYF
TGTGCCAGCCGGGGGGTAGGGCCCGATGGGTCTGGAAACACCATATATTTT
>TRBJ1-1|.|TRBV10-3|.|15
CAIKVAGFLNTEAFF
TGTGCCATCAAGGTGGCAGGGTTTTTGAACACTGAAGCTTTCTTT
>TRBJ2-7|.|TRBV7-3|.|18
CASSLGFRSGIGSYEQYF
TGTGCCAGCAGCTTAGGTTTCCGGTCCGGGATTGGATCCTACGAGCAGTACTTC